A single sample gave rise to the 12 T cell receptor beta chains below, sequenced in a study of CD8+ T cells in alopecia areata. The authors extracted RNA and reverse transcribed it into cDNA as the sequencing template. The table came from immunoSEQ multiplex PCR; TCRdb's copy has only in-frame clones and leaves some out. The sample yields roughly 180,000 clones, 45% to 60% seen once. The treatment: oral pan-JAK inhibitor, 5-10 mg twice daily. Material: CD8+ T cells sorted from blood, obtained between weeks 51 and 52, from a patient treated with tofacitinib. The origin of the receptors is a human donor with alopecia areata.

This clone occurred once. V is TRBV18 and J is TRBJ1-6; D ambiguous. The V end lost 3 bases, the J end lost 10 bases, and 19 bases lay between the germline ends. Germline V gene lookup returns CDR1 KGHSH and CDR2 LQKENI. The CDR3 is 16 amino acids. The CDR3 loop is CASSPPSGRGSSPLHF. CDR3 in DNA: TGTGCCAGCTCACCGCCCAGCGGGAGAGGGAGCTCACCCCTCCACTTT.

In this sample, this clone turned up a few times. The chain joins TRBV18 to TRBJ1-1; TRBD1 might be the D (5 bases). Trimming pared 0 bases from V and 1 base from J, leaving 15 bases between. This CDR3 spans 17 amino acids. Germline V gives CDR1 KGHSH, CDR2 LQKENI. This chain's CDR3 is CASSPPKGETENTEAFF. The CDR3 DNA reads as TGTGCCAGCTCACCACCGAAAGGGGAGACGGAGAACACTGAAGCTTTCTTT. Based on the CDR3 plus reference TRBV18 and TRBJ1-1, the full variable domain is NAGVMQNPRHLVRRRGQEARLRCSPMKGHSHVYWYRQLPEEGLKFMVYLQKENIIDESGMPKERFSAEFPKEGPSILRIQQVVRGDSAAYFCASSPPKGETENTEAFFGQGTRLTVV.

This clone has more than one count but fewer than ten. The V call is TRBV6-1, the J call TRBJ2-7, with 8 bases identical to TRBD2. The V gene end was trimmed by 6 bases and the J gene end by 1 base; junction bases not matched to a gene: 8. The germline gives CDR1 MNHNS, CDR2 SASEGT. The length of the CDR3 is 15 residues. CDR3 amino acids: CASSPERGPSYEQYF. CDR3 bases: TGTGCCAGCAGCCCGGAGCGGGGGCCGTCCTACGAGCAGTACTTC.

This clone has only one observation. This chain joins TRBV5-1 and TRBJ2-3; 10 nucleotides agree with TRBD2. CDR1 and CDR2 (germline): SGHRS, YFSETQ. With 6 bases clipped from V and 5 bases from J, the junction kept 12 bases outside the gene matches. CDR3 size: 16 residues. The CDR3 here is CASTNEGLAIQDTQYF. CDR3 DNA sequence: TGCGCCAGCACCAACGAGGGACTAGCGATTCAAGATACGCAGTATTTT. Full variable domain (outside the CDR3, taken from reference TRBV5-1 and TRBJ2-3): KAGVTQTPRYLIKTRGQQVTLSCSPISGHRSVSWYQQTPGQGLQFLFEYFSETQRNKGNFPGRFSGRQFSNSRSEMNVSTLELGDSALYLCASTNEGLAIQDTQYFGPGTRLTVL.

The gene calls are TRBV29-1 and TRBJ1-1; 7 positions agree with TRBD1. Germline CDR1 and CDR2: SQVTM and ANQGSEA. This CDR3 contains 14 residues. J lost 1 base, V lost 8 bases, and 10 bases had no gene match. CDR3 sequence reads: CSLNRGQQNTEAFF. CDR3 nucleotide sequence: TGCAGCCTAAACCGGGGACAGCAGAACACTGAAGCTTTCTTT.

This clone showed up just a few times. The identical CDR3 is also encoded by other nucleotide sequences in the sample. The chain employs TRBV27 and TRBJ1-3, with no clear D. This CDR3 has 11 residues. CDR1 and CDR2 from the germline V gene are MNHEY and SMNVEV (reference sequence). V lost 9 bases and J 4 bases, leaving 7 bases between the germline ends. Here the CDR3 DNA reads TGTGCCAGTTCGAAAGGAAACACCATATATTTT. Translated, it gives CASSKGNTIYF.

This clone was counted a few times. The chain links TRBV2 to TRBJ1-2; the D is unclear. Germline lookup yields CDR1 SNHLY and CDR2 FYNNEI. Trimming left V 7 bases short and J 3 bases short, with 9 bases between. The CDR3 is 12 amino acids. The CDR3 reads CASTGGYYGYTF. CDR3 DNA sequence: TGTGCCAGCACCGGTGGTTACTATGGCTACACCTTC. The full variable domain, rest sourced from reference TRBV2 and TRBJ1-2, is EPEVTQTPSHQVTQMGQEVILRCVPISNHLYFYWYRQILGQKVEFLVSFYNNEISEKSEIFDDQFSVERPDGSNFTLKIRSTKLEDSAMYFCASTGGYYGYTFGSGTRLTVV.

V gene TRBV5-6 combines with J gene TRBJ2-7; D is perhaps TRBD1 or TRBD2 (5 bases each). Trimming stripped 4 bases from V and 6 bases from J, with 23 bases between. Germline-derived CDR1 and CDR2 are SGHDT and YYEEEE. This CDR3 spans 16 amino acids. The CDR3 loop reads CASSPFIGAARGEQYF. CDR3 nucleotides: TGTGCCAGCAGCCCGTTCATCGGGGCCGCCAGAGGCGAGCAGTACTTC.

This clone showed up just a few times. J is TRBJ2-1 and V is TRBV9; the match to TRBD2 covers 9 bases. Germline V CDR1 and CDR2: SGDLS, YYNGEE. The trim removed 0 bases at V and 4 bases at J, leaving 5 bases unmatched. The CDR3 consists of 16 residues. The chain's CDR3 is CASSVDGAGGYNEQFF. The CDR3 nucleotides are TGTGCCAGCAGCGTAGACGGTGCGGGGGGGTACAATGAGCAGTTCTTC. Variable domain in full (rest from reference TRBV9 and TRBJ2-1): DSGVTQTPKHLITATGQRVTLRCSPRSGDLSVYWYQQSLDQGLQFLIQYYNGEERAKGNILERFSAQQFPDLHSELNLSSLELGDSALYFCASSVDGAGGYNEQFFGPGTRLTVL.

V is TRBV10-3 and J is TRBJ2-5; TRBD2 agrees at 7 bases. Germline CDR1 ENHRY, CDR2 SYGVKD. The CDR3 covers 13 residues. V trimming: 8 bases; J trimming: 2 bases; junction bases outside the gene matches: 5. CDR3 protein: CAICPAGQETQYF. The DNA of the CDR3 is TGTGCCATCTGTCCAGCGGGGCAAGAGACCCAGTACTTC.

This clone was seen a few times. The chain uses TRBV9 and TRBJ1-6; tentatively, D is TRBD1 (5 bases). The V gene's germline CDR1 is SGDLS and CDR2 YYNGEE. V was trimmed by 0 bases and J by 6 bases, leaving 10 bases between them. CDR3 size: 15 residues. The CDR3 protein is CASSVAGEGNSPLHF. The CDR3 DNA reads TGTGCCAGCAGCGTAGCGGGGGAAGGTAATTCACCCCTCCACTTT. Using reference TRBV9 and TRBJ1-6 for the parts outside the CDR3, the full variable domain is DSGVTQTPKHLITATGQRVTLRCSPRSGDLSVYWYQQSLDQGLQFLIQYYNGEERAKGNILERFSAQQFPDLHSELNLSSLELGDSALYFCASSVAGEGNSPLHFGNGTRLTVT.

This clone was detected a few times. The genes are TRBV7-9 and TRBJ2-5, with D hard to call. Germline V gene sequence: CDR1 SEHNR, CDR2 FQNEAQ (reference sequence). The CDR3 contains 13 residues. V was pared by 5 bases and J by 3 bases, with 10 bases between. CDR3 coding DNA: TGTGCCAGCAGCCTCTGGCGCAAAGAGACCCAGTACTTC. Translation gives CASSLWRKETQYF.